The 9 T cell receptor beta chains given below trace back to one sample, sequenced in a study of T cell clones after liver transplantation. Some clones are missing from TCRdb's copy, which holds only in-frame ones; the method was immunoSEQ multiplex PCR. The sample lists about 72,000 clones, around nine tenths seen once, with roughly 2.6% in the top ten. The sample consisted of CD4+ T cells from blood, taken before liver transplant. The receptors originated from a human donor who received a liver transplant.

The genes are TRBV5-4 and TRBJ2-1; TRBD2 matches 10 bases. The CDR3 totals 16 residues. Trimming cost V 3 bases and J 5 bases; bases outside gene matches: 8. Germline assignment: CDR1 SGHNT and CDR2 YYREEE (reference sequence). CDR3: CASSSRAGGLNNEQFF. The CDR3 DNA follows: TGTGCCAGCAGCTCCAGAGCGGGAGGGCTCAACAATGAGCAGTTCTTC. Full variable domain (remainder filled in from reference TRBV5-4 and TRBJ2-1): ETGVTQSPTHLIKTRGQQVTLRCSSQSGHNTVSWYQQALGQGPQFIFQYYREEENGRGNFPPRFSGLQFPNYSSELNVNALELDDSALYLCASSSRAGGLNNEQFFGPGTRLTVL.

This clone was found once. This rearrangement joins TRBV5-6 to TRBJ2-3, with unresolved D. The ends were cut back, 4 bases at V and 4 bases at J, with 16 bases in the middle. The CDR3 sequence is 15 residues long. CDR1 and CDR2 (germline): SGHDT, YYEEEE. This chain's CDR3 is CASSERRVASDTQYF. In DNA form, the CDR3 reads TGTGCCAGCAGCGAGAGACGGGTAGCTTCAGATACGCAGTATTTT.

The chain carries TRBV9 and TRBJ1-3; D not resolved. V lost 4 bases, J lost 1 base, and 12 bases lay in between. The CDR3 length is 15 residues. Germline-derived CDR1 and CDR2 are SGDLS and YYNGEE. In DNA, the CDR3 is TGTGCCAGCAGCCTTCATGTGGGGTCTGGAAACACCATATATTTT. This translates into CASSLHVGSGNTIYF.

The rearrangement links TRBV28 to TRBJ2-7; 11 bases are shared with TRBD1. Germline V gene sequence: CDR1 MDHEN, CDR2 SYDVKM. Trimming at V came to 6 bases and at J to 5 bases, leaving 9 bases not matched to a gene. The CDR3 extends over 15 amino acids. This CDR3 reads CASSTPGQGAHEQYF. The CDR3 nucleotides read TGTGCCAGCAGCACCCCTGGACAGGGGGCCCACGAGCAGTACTTC.

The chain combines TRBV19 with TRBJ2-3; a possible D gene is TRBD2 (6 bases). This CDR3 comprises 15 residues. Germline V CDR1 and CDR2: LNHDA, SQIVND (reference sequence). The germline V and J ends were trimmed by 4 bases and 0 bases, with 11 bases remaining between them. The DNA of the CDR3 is TGTGCCAGTAGTACCAAGCGGGTCAGCACAGATACGCAGTATTTT. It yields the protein CASSTKRVSTDTQYF.

The CDR3 DNA follows: TGTGCCAGCAGTTGGAGCCGGAACACTGAAGCTTTCTTT. As protein: CASSWSRNTEAFF. The chain uses TRBV6-6 and TRBJ1-1, with D unclear. V dropped 4 bases and J dropped 1 base, with 7 bases sitting between them. The CDR3 contains 13 residues. In germline, CDR1 is MNHNY, CDR2 SVGAGI (reference sequence).

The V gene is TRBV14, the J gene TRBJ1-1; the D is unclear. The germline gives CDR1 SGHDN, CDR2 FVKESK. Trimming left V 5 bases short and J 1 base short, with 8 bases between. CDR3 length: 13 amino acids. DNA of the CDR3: TGTGCCAGCAGCTCGGACTGGAACACTGAAGCTTTCTTT. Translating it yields CASSSDWNTEAFF.

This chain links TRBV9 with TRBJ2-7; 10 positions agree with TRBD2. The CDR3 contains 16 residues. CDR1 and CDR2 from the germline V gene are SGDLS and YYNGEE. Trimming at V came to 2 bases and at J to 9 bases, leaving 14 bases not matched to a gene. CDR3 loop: CASSVGLAGGLFGQYF. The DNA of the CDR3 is TGTGCCAGCAGCGTCGGGTTAGCGGGAGGCCTATTTGGGCAGTACTTC. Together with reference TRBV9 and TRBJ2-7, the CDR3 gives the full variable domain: DSGVTQTPKHLITATGQRVTLRCSPRSGDLSVYWYQQSLDQGLQFLIQYYNGEERAKGNILERFSAQQFPDLHSELNLSSLELGDSALYFCASSVGLAGGLFGQYFGPGTRLTVT.

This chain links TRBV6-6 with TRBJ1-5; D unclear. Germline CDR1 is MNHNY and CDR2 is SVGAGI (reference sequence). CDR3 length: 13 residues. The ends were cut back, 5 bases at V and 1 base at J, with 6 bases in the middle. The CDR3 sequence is CASSRQSNQPQHF. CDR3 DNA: TGTGCCAGCAGTCGGCAGAGCAATCAGCCCCAGCATTTT.